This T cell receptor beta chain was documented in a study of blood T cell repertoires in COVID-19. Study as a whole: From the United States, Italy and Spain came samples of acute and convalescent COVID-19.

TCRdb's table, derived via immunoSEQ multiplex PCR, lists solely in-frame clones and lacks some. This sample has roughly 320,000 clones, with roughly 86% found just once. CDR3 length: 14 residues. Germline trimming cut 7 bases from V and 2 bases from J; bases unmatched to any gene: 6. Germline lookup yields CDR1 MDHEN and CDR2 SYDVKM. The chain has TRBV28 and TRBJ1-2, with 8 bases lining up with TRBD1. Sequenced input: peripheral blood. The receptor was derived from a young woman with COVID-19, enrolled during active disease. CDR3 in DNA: TGTGCCAGCATCGAGGACAGGGAAAACTATGGCTACACCTTC. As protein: CASIEDRENYGYTF.